Below, one TCR beta chain is given with its context. The antigen remains unidentified. The sample is drawn from a study of cytomegalovirus exposure and HLA in healthy donors. Overall study: Prior work identified around 100 million unique TCR beta sequences in some 180 million T cells. Overall study findings and caveats: As immune exposure information, only CMV serostatus was available. Some TCR beta chains (over 150 of them) were listed as cytomegalovirus-associated.

CDR3 length: 15 amino acids. CDR1 and CDR2 (germline): SGHRS, YFSETQ. Between the trimmed V and J ends, which lost 6 bases and 0 bases, there was a span of 12 bases. The PCR used 60 Vbeta and 13 Jbeta primers. Original methodology: Counted up in a later analysis, unique TCR beta chains came to 60 million to 95 million, with about 10 million shared. Assay used: immunoSEQ multiplex PCR; TCRdb lists only in-frame clones, some missing. Clone size and the V and J calls come from that table; the DNA yielded D and trimming. The sample table sets out roughly 69,000 clones. This chain uses TRBV5-1 with TRBJ2-2; a weak D match, TRBD2 (5 bases). This clonotype was sampled from a woman aged 25 to 45 in good health and CMV-seronegative. The sequencing input was PBMCs. The CDR3 loop reads CASKSASSNTGELFF. The CDR3 DNA reads as TGCGCCAGCAAGTCGGCTAGCTCGAACACCGGGGAGCTGTTTTTT.